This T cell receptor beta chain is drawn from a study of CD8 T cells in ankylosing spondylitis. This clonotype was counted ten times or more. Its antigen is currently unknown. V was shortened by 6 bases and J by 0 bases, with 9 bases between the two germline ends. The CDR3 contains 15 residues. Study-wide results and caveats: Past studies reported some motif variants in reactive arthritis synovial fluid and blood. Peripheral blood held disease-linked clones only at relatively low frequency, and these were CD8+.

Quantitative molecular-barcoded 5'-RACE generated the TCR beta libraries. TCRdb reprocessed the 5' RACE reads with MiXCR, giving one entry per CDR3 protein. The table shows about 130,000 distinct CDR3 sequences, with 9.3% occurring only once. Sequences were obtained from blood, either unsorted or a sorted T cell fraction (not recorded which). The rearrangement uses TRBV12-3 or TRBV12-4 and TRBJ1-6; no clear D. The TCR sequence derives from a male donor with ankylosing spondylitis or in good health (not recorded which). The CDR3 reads CASSPKSSYNSPLHF. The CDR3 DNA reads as TGTGCCAGCAGCCCGAAGAGCTCCTATAATTCACCCCTCCACTTT.